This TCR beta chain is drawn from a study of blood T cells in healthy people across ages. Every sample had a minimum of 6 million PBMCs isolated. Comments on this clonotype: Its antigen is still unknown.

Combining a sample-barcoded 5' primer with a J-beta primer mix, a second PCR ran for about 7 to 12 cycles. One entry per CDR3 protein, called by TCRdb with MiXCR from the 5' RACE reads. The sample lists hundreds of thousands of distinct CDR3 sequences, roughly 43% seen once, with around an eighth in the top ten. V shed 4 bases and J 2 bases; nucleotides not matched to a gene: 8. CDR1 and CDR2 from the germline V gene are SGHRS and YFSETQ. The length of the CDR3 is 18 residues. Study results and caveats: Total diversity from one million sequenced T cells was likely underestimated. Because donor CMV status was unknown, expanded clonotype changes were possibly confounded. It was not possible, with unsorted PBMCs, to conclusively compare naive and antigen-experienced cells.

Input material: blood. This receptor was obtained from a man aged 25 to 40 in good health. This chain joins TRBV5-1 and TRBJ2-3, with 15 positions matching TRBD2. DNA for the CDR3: TGCGCCAGCAGCGAGGGACTAGCGGGGGGCATATCCACAGATACGCAGTATTTT. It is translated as CASSEGLAGGISTDTQYF.